This T cell receptor (beta chain) stems from a study of T-cell reconstitution after alpha-beta-depleted transplantation in children. Overall study findings and caveats: It was newly produced T cells that mostly accounted for T-cell counts and diversity one year after transplant.

This CDR3 spans 16 amino acids. Trimming at V came to 5 bases and at J to 0 bases, leaving 7 bases not matched to a gene. This clonotype has just a few counts. What it recognizes is unknown. A TCRbeta library incorporating unique molecular identifiers was prepared. TCRdb re-called the PCR reads through MiXCR, storing one row per CDR3 protein. The sample shows about 510,000 distinct CDR3 sequences, more than 9.5% of them seen only once. The TCR originated in a female patient between 2 and 15 years old who had a stem cell transplant for aplastic anemia, so the T cells may come from the graft donor. Sequenced material: PBMCs, mostly from graft donor cells, taken 180 days after TCRalphabeta/CD19-depleted stem cell transplant. The chain employs TRBV12-3 or TRBV12-4 and TRBJ2-4, with TRBD1 identical over 7 bases. The CDR3 nucleotides read TGTGCCAGCAGTCCCGGGACAGAATTAGCCAAAAACATTCAGTACTTC. It is translated as CASSPGTELAKNIQYF.